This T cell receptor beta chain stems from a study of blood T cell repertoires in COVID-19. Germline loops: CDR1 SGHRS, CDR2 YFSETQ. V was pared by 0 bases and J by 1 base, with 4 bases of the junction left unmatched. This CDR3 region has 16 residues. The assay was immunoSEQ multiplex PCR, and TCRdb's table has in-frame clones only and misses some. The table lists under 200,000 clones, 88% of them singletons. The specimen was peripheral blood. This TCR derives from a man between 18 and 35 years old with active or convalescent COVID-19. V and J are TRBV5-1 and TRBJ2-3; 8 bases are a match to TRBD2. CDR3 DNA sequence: TGCGCCAGCAGCTTGGCCCCAGCGGGAGGCACAGATACGCAGTATTTT. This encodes CASSLAPAGGTDTQYF.